The clone carrying this TCR beta chain showed up just once. Its antigen is currently unknown. Repertoires were generated with immunoSEQ multiplex PCR, while TCRdb's copy carries only in-frame clones and drops some. The sample includes 120,000 or so clones, approximately 92% of them seen just once. The CDR3 is 16 residues long. The V gene's germline CDR1 is LNHDA and CDR2 SQIVND (reference sequence). The germline V and J ends were trimmed by 6 bases and 7 bases, with 19 bases remaining between them. These data are taken from a study of T cell responses to AZD1222 COVID-19 vaccine. The study, taken as a whole, reports: Among the donors, most were white British and more were female, and clonal diversity was possibly underestimated. Nearly half of spike-specific TCRs reportedly target unmutated variant regions.

The V gene is TRBV19, the J gene TRBJ1-6; TRBD1 is a possible D gene (5 bases). The sequences come from peripheral blood, collected 28 days after the second AZD1222 dose. This clonotype originated in an adult who received the AZD1222 COVID-19 vaccine. The CDR3 protein is CASSTTPGRGNSPLHF. The CDR3 coding sequence is TGTGCCAGTAGCACTACCCCGGGACGGGGGAATTCACCCCTCCACTTT.